The 30 T cell receptor beta chains reported below all come from one sample, sequenced in a study of cytomegalovirus exposure and HLA in healthy donors. Use of 60 Vbeta and 13 Jbeta primers characterized the PCR. Here immunoSEQ multiplex PCR was the method, and the copy in TCRdb shows in-frame clones only, minus some. Reported are 75,000 to 85,000 clones; the ten largest clones contain 3% to 4%. Sequenced sample: PBMCs. The receptors originated from a man younger than 30 in good health and CMV-seropositive.

The chain links TRBV2 to TRBJ2-7; D remains unclear. The CDR3 has 10 residues. V lost 8 bases and J 2 bases, leaving 4 bases between the germline ends. Germline V gene lookup returns CDR1 SNHLY and CDR2 FYNNEI. The CDR3 loop is CASGPYEQYF. The CDR3 DNA sequence: TGTGCCAGCGGCCCCTACGAGCAGTACTTC. The complete variable domain, with remaining parts taken from reference TRBV2 and TRBJ2-7, reads EPEVTQTPSHQVTQMGQEVILRCVPISNHLYFYWYRQILGQKVEFLVSFYNNEISEKSEIFDDQFSVERPDGSNFTLKIRSTKLEDSAMYFCASGPYEQYFGPGTRLTVT.

This chain links TRBV5-6 with TRBJ2-7; D possibly corresponds to TRBD2 (6 bases). The CDR3 loop spans 14 amino acids. With 0 bases removed from V and 5 bases from J, the gap between germline ends came to 12 bases. Germline lookup yields CDR1 SGHDT and CDR2 YYEEEE. The CDR3 spells CASSLAGDGDEQYF. CDR3 nucleotide sequence: TGTGCCAGCAGCTTGGCGGGGGATGGGGACGAGCAGTACTTC.

Notes on this clone: At one end the junction does not follow the germline gene, possibly because of a read error. The CDR3 nucleotides read TGCAGCGTCGAAGGCCGGGGGGACACCATATATTTT. It specifies CSVEGRGDTIYF. V is TRBV29-1 and J is TRBJ1-3; D is possibly TRBD1 (5 bases). The V gene's germline CDR1 is SQVTM and CDR2 ANQGSEA. This CDR3 is 12 amino acids long. Full variable domain (outside the CDR3, taken from reference TRBV29-1 and TRBJ1-3): SAVISQKPSRDICQRGTSLTIQCQVDSQVTMMFWYRQQPGQSLTLIATANQGSEATYESGFVIDKFPISRPNLTFSTLTVSNMSPEDSSIYLCSVEGRGDTIYFGEGSWLTVV.

J is TRBJ1-4 and V is TRBV19, with 8 positions matching TRBD1. CDR3 size: 14 residues. CDR1 is LNHDA, CDR2 SQIVND, per germline (reference sequence). V was pared by 4 bases and J by 5 bases, with 3 bases of the junction left unmatched. The CDR3 DNA reads as TGTGCCAGTAGTACGGGACAGGCGAATGAAAAACTGTTTTTT. It yields the protein CASSTGQANEKLFF.

This chain uses TRBV4-1 with TRBJ2-7; D not certain. The CDR3 length is 13 residues. V was pared by 3 bases and J by 2 bases, with 8 bases between. CDR1 is MGHRA and CDR2 is YSYEKL in the germline V gene. CDR3 protein: CASSQERTYEQYF. The CDR3 region has the DNA TGCGCCAGCAGCCAGGAGAGGACCTACGAGCAGTACTTC.

This chain links TRBV30 with TRBJ1-2; D might be TRBD1 (6 bases). Germline lookup yields CDR1 GTSNPN and CDR2 SVGIG (reference sequence). The CDR3 spans 14 residues. V was shortened by 2 bases and J by 1 base, with 11 bases between the two germline ends. The CDR3 here is CAWSRGRVNYGYTF. As DNA, the CDR3 is TGTGCCTGGAGTAGGGGGAGAGTTAACTATGGCTACACCTTC.

The chain recombines TRBV5-4 with TRBJ1-3, with D possibly being TRBD1 (5 bases). With 6 bases removed from V and 4 bases from J, the gap between germline ends came to 8 bases. The germline V gene has CDR1 SGHNT and CDR2 YYREEE (reference sequence). The CDR3 is 12 residues long. Here the CDR3 reads CASTGLGNTIYF. The CDR3 DNA is TGTGCCAGCACAGGGCTAGGAAACACCATATATTTT.

J is TRBJ2-4 and V is TRBV7-6; 8 nucleotides match TRBD1. Germline V lookup: CDR1 SGHVS, CDR2 FNYEAQ. V shed 2 bases and J 7 bases; nucleotides not matched to a gene: 7. The CDR3 sequence is 15 residues long. The CDR3 region is CASSLSGGAENIQYF. The CDR3 DNA reads as TGTGCCAGCAGCTTATCAGGGGGCGCCGAGAACATTCAGTACTTC. The full variable domain, with the rest looked up from reference TRBV7-6 and TRBJ2-4, is GAGVSQSPRYKVTKRGQDVALRCDPISGHVSLYWYRQALGQGPEFLTYFNYEAQQDKSGLPNDRFSAERPEGSISTLTIQRTEQRDSAMYRCASSLSGGAENIQYFGAGTRLSVL.

The chain joins TRBV5-1 to TRBJ1-2; D gene uncertain. Trimming removed 4 bases at V and 2 bases at J, with 15 bases between. The germline gives CDR1 SGHRS, CDR2 YFSETQ. The CDR3 runs to 15 residues. The DNA for the CDR3 is TGCGCCAGCAGCCCCCAATGGACTAAAAACTATGGCTACACCTTC. Protein: CASSPQWTKNYGYTF.

V is TRBV9 and J is TRBJ2-3; D perhaps matches TRBD1 (6 bases). This CDR3 is built from 14 residues. V lost 3 bases, J lost 4 bases, and 12 bases lay in between. The germline V gene has CDR1 SGDLS and CDR2 YYNGEE. In DNA, the CDR3 is TGTGCCAGCAGCGGCCGGACAGTTTCAGATACGCAGTATTTT. Its protein product is CASSGRTVSDTQYF. Full variable domain (remainder filled in from reference TRBV9 and TRBJ2-3): DSGVTQTPKHLITATGQRVTLRCSPRSGDLSVYWYQQSLDQGLQFLIQYYNGEERAKGNILERFSAQQFPDLHSELNLSSLELGDSALYFCASSGRTVSDTQYFGPGTRLTVL.

V and J are TRBV11-2 and TRBJ2-7; 8 bases are shared with TRBD1. Germline-derived CDR1 and CDR2 are SGHAT and FQNNGV. The CDR3 loop spans 17 amino acids. After removal of 1 base from V and 5 bases from J, the junction contained 13 bases not matched to a gene. CDR3 residues: CASSLVGQGILGDEQYF. The DNA for the CDR3 is TGTGCCAGCAGCTTAGTTGGACAGGGCATTTTAGGCGACGAGCAGTACTTC.

The CDR3 here is CASNRARGLGNSPLHF. As DNA, the CDR3 is TGTGCCAGCAACCGGGCGAGGGGGCTAGGCAATTCACCCCTCCACTTT. The V and J genes are TRBV2 and TRBJ1-6, with 7 bases matching TRBD1. The CDR3 runs 16 residues. V gave up 7 bases and J gave up 7 bases; unmatched junction bases: 13. Germline V CDR1 and CDR2: SNHLY, FYNNEI.

The rearrangement joins TRBV30 to TRBJ2-7, with TRBD1 matching over 10 bases. Per germline, CDR1 GTSNPN and CDR2 SVGIG (reference sequence). The CDR3 sequence is 13 residues long. The V segment lost 5 bases and the J segment 5 bases; nucleotides outside the gene matches: 6. CDR3 bases: TGTGCCTGGGCCGGGACAGGGGTAGACGAGCAGTACTTC. This sequence encodes CAWAGTGVDEQYF.

The genes are TRBV5-1 and TRBJ2-7; 7 nucleotides line up with TRBD1. The J segment lost 7 bases and the V segment lost 3 bases, leaving 10 bases of the junction unmatched. The CDR3 has 14 residues. CDR1 is SGHRS, CDR2 YFSETQ, per germline. As DNA, the CDR3 is TGCGCCAGCAGCTCCTACCGGGACAGCAGGGAGCAGTACTTC. Its translation is CASSSYRDSREQYF.

The chain joins TRBV19 to TRBJ2-3; 8 positions agree with TRBD1. V shed 2 bases, J shed 0 bases, and the junction held 1 base outside the gene matches. The length of the CDR3 is 15 residues. In germline, CDR1 is LNHDA, CDR2 SQIVND (reference sequence). CDR3 coding DNA: TGTGCCAGTAGTATACGGGACAGGAGCACAGATACGCAGTATTTT. It yields the protein CASSIRDRSTDTQYF. The whole variable domain, remainder taken from reference TRBV19 and TRBJ2-3, is DGGITQSPKYLFRKEGQNVTLSCEQNLNHDAMYWYRQDPGQGLRLIYYSQIVNDFQKGDIAEGYSVSREKKESFPLTVTSAQKNPTAFYLCASSIRDRSTDTQYFGPGTRLTVL.

The rearrangement joins TRBV10-3 to TRBJ2-3; 13 nucleotides agree with TRBD2. V shed 10 bases and J 5 bases; nucleotides not matched to a gene: 18. CDR1 is ENHRY, CDR2 SYGVKD, per germline. The CDR3 length is 18 residues. The CDR3: CATETGLAGDVGRDTQYF. DNA for the CDR3: TGTGCCACCGAAACCGGACTAGCGGGAGACGTCGGTCGAGATACGCAGTATTTT.

The chain links TRBV7-8 to TRBJ2-7; 7 nucleotides match TRBD1. Germline CDR1 and CDR2: SGHVS and FQNEAQ. The ends lost 4 bases at V and 6 bases at J; junction bases unmatched: 12. The CDR3 totals 15 residues. The CDR3 reads CASSSRARGGIEQYF. The CDR3, as DNA: TGTGCCAGCAGCTCAAGGGCGAGAGGGGGCATCGAGCAGTACTTC. Together with reference TRBV7-8 and TRBJ2-7, the CDR3 gives the full variable domain: GAGVSQSPRYKVAKRGQDVALRCDPISGHVSLFWYQQALGQGPEFLTYFQNEAQLDKSGLPSDRFFAERPEGSVSTLKIQRTQQEDSAVYLCASSSRARGGIEQYFGPGTRLTVT.

The chain employs TRBV15 and TRBJ2-7; D is uncertain. Trimming removed 8 bases from V and 0 bases from J, with 11 bases in between. The CDR3 runs to 13 residues. CDR1 is LNHNV, CDR2 YYDKDF, per germline (reference sequence). Written as DNA, the CDR3 is TGTGCCACCGCACGGCGGAGCTCCTACGAGCAGTACTTC. It codes for CATARRSSYEQYF.

The rearrangement joins TRBV4-1 to TRBJ1-1, with 9 positions matching TRBD1. The germline CDR1 and CDR2 sequences are MGHRA and YSYEKL. The CDR3 sequence is 15 residues long. The V gene end was trimmed by 4 bases and the J gene end by 6 bases; junction bases not matched to a gene: 9. In DNA, the CDR3 is TGCGCCAGCAGCCTTTTACAGGGGGCGAGGGCTGAAGCTTTCTTT. It translates to CASSLLQGARAEAFF.

V is TRBV19 and J is TRBJ2-1, with 7 nucleotides matching TRBD1. Trimming removed 2 bases from V and 9 bases from J; junction bases left unmatched: 4. Germline lookup yields CDR1 LNHDA and CDR2 SQIVND (reference sequence). This CDR3 region has 13 residues. The DNA of the CDR3 is TGTGCCAGTAGTATACGACAGGGCACTGAGCAGTTCTTC. It is translated as CASSIRQGTEQFF.

The rearrangement links TRBV4-1 to TRBJ2-7, with 7 bases identical to TRBD2. The CDR3 extends over 14 amino acids. The V gene end was trimmed by 1 base and the J gene end by 3 bases; junction bases not matched to a gene: 3. Germline values: CDR1 MGHRA, CDR2 YSYEKL. CDR3 bases: TGCGCCAGCAGCCAAGCGGGAGGTATCTACGAGCAGTACTTC. Translation: CASSQAGGIYEQYF.

The gene calls are TRBV18 and TRBJ2-3; 7 nucleotides align to TRBD1. The CDR3 covers 14 residues. Per germline, CDR1 KGHSH and CDR2 LQKENI. J was trimmed by 6 bases and V by 3 bases; bases with no gene match: 6. CDR3 bases: TGTGCCAGCTCACCGACAGGGCCAGCGGATACGCAGTATTTT. It yields the protein CASSPTGPADTQYF.

V and J are TRBV10-3 and TRBJ1-2; TRBD1 is a possible D gene (6 bases). CDR1 is ENHRY, CDR2 SYGVKD, per germline. Trimming left V 2 bases short and J 2 bases short, with 18 bases between. The CDR3 extends over 17 amino acids. CDR3 in DNA: TGTGCCATCAGTGAGAAGGGGTCAGGGGATACCAACTATGGCTACACCTTC. Its translation: CAISEKGSGDTNYGYTF.

The V and J genes are TRBV9 and TRBJ2-1, with a possible D match to TRBD1 (5 bases). The CDR3 covers 16 residues. V gave up 4 bases and J gave up 2 bases, with 16 bases separating them. Germline CDR1 is SGDLS and CDR2 is YYNGEE. The CDR3 DNA follows: TGTGCCAGCAGCCCAGCATCGACAGCCCCCTACAATGAGCAGTTCTTC. Translation gives CASSPASTAPYNEQFF.

The CDR3 DNA follows: TGTGCCAGCAGCTCAGCGGCCTTCAATTCACCCCTCCACTTT. Its translation is CASSSAAFNSPLHF. The V and J genes are TRBV11-2 and TRBJ1-6; no reliable D call. This CDR3 spans 14 amino acids. Germline CDR1 reads SGHAT; CDR2 reads FQNNGV. Trimming pared 4 bases from V and 7 bases from J, leaving 11 bases between.

J is TRBJ1-2 and V is TRBV5-1; 8 positions agree with TRBD1. The V gene end was trimmed by 4 bases and the J gene end by 8 bases; junction bases not matched to a gene: 19. Germline values: CDR1 SGHRS, CDR2 YFSETQ. CDR3 length: 17 residues. CDR3 amino acids: CASSVDRVQADVGGYTF. The CDR3, as DNA: TGCGCCAGCAGCGTGGACAGGGTTCAAGCGGACGTTGGGGGCTACACCTTC.

This chain links TRBV28 with TRBJ1-1, with TRBD1 identical over 8 bases. Germline V gene sequence: CDR1 MDHEN, CDR2 SYDVKM. V lost 6 bases to trimming and J lost 0 bases; unmatched junction nucleotides: 12. This CDR3 contains 17 residues. The DNA for the CDR3 is TGTGCCAGCAGCTTTACAGGGGGGATCGGACTGAACACTGAAGCTTTCTTT. Its translation is CASSFTGGIGLNTEAFF.

The chain couples TRBV18 to TRBJ1-4, with D possibly TRBD1 on 5 matching bases. This CDR3 region has 14 residues. The V gene lost 5 bases and the J gene lost 0 bases, with 7 bases spanning the gap. Germline V gives CDR1 KGHSH, CDR2 LQKENI. The CDR3 loop reads CASSSTATNEKLFF. Here the CDR3 DNA reads TGTGCCAGCTCATCGACAGCAACTAATGAAAAACTGTTTTTT.

The genes are TRBV28 and TRBJ1-2; 7 nucleotides agree with TRBD1. V dropped 5 bases and J dropped 4; count of bases not matched to a gene: 13. CDR1 and CDR2 from the germline V gene are MDHEN and SYDVKM. The CDR3 is 16 amino acids. CDR3 region: CASSPPGTGASYGYTF. DNA of the CDR3: TGTGCCAGCAGTCCGCCGGGCACAGGGGCCTCCTATGGCTACACCTTC.

The rearrangement uses TRBV6-5 and TRBJ1-3; possibly TRBD1 for D (6 bases). This CDR3 comprises 16 residues. The germline CDR1 and CDR2 sequences are MNHEY and SVGAGI. V lost 4 bases to trimming and J lost 2 bases, with 15 bases between them. CDR3 loop: CASSSRGHDTGNTIYF. In DNA, the CDR3 is TGTGCCAGCAGTTCTAGGGGACACGATACTGGAAACACCATATATTTT.